This TCR beta chain was sequenced in a study of T cell responses to AZD1222 COVID-19 vaccine. Study-level points and caveats: After the peak T cell response, and only then, were repertoires sampled. The study reported that nearly half of spike-specific TCRs target unmutated variant regions. In a largely white British group with more females than males, clonal diversity was possibly underestimated.

The CDR3 contains 15 residues. Germline V gives CDR1 MNHEY, CDR2 SVGAGI. Trimming cost V 8 bases and J 4 bases; bases outside gene matches: 11. Only in-frame clones appear in the TCRdb table, and some are missing; sequencing was by immunoSEQ multiplex PCR. Of around 100,000 clones in the sample, about 90% were seen once. Worth noting for this clone: Antigen unknown.

This TCR was sampled from an adult in good health. The rearrangement joins TRBV6-5 to TRBJ2-5, with 9 bases identical to TRBD1. The source material was peripheral blood, sampled on day 0 of AZD1222 vaccination. CDR3 coding DNA: TGTGCCAGCTCTACAAGGGGGACAGGGACAGAGACCCAGTACTTC. It codes for CASSTRGTGTETQYF.